This T cell receptor (beta chain) was recovered during a study of blood T cell repertoires in COVID-19. Study-wide background: The study drew acute and convalescent COVID-19 samples from the United States, Italy and Spain. PBMCs, B-cell-depleted T cells, or T cells provided the cDNA or gDNA that made up the material.

Donors were grouped by their self-reported clinical history. Generated by immunoSEQ multiplex PCR, the TCRdb table keeps only in-frame clones and is missing some. Counted here are approximately 300,000 clones, 80% to 90% occurring once; the ten biggest clones make up roughly 5.3%. The junction had 9 bases not matched to a gene; V was cut back by 3 bases and J by 2 bases. CDR3 length: 15 residues. Germline-derived CDR1 and CDR2 are GTSNPN and SVGIG (reference sequence). Sequencing was performed on PBMCs or T cells enriched from blood (not recorded which). The chain is built from TRBV30 and TRBJ1-2, with TRBD1 matching over 7 bases. The receptor was derived from a woman under 40 who had recovered from COVID-19. CDR3 amino acids: CAWRSRGTANYGYTF. The CDR3 DNA follows: TGTGCCTGGAGGTCTCGCGGGACAGCCAACTATGGCTACACCTTC.